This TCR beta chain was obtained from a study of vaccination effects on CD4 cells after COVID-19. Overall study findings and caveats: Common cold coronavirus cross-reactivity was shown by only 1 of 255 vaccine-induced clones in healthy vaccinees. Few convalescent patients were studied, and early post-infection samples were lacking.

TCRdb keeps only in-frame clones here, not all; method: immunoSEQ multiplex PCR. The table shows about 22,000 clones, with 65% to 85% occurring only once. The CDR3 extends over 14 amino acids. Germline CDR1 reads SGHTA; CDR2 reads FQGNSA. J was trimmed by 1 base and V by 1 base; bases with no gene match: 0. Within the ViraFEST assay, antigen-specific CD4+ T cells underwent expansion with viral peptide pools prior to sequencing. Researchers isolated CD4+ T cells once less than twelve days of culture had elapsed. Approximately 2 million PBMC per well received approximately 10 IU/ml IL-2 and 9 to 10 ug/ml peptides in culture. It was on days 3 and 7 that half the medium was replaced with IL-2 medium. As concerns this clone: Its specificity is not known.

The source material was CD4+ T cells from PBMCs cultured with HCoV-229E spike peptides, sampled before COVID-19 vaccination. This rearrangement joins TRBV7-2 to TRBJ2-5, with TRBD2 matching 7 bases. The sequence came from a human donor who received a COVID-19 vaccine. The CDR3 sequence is CASSLGLAQETQYF. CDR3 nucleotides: TGTGCCAGCAGCTTAGGACTAGCCCAAGAGACCCAGTACTTC.